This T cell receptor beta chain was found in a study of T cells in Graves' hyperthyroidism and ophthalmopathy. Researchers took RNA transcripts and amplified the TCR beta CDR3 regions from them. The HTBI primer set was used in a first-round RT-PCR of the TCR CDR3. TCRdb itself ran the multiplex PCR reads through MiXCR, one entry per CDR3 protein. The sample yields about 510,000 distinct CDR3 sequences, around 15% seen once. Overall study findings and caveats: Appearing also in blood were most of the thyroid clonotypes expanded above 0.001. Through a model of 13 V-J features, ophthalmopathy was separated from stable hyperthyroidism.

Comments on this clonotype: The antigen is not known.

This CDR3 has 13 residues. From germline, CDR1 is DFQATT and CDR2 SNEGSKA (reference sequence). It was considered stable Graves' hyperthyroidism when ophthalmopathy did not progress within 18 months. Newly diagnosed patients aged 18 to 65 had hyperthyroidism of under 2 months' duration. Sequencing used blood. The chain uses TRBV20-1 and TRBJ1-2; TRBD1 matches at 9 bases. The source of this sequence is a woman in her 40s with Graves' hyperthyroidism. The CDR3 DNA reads TGCGTTAGTTCGGACAGGGGAAACTATGGCTACACCTTC. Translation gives CVSSDRGNYGYTF.